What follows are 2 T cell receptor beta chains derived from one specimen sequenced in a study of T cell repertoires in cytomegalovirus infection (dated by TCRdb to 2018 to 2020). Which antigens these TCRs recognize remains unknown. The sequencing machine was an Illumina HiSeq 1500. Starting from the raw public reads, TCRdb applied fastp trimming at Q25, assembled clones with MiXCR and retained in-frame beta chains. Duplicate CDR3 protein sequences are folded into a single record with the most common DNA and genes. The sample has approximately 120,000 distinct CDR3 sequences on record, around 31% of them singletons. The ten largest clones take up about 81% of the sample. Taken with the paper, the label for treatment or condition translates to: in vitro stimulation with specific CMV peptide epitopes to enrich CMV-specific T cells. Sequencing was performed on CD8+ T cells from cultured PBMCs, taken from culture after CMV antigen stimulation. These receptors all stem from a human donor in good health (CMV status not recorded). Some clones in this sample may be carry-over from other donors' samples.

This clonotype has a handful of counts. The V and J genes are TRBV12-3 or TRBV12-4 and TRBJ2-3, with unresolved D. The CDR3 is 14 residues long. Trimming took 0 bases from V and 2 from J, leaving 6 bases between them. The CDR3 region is CASSLARTTDTQYF. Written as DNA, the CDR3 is TGTGCCAGCAGTTTAGCCAGGACCACAGATACGCAGTATTTT.

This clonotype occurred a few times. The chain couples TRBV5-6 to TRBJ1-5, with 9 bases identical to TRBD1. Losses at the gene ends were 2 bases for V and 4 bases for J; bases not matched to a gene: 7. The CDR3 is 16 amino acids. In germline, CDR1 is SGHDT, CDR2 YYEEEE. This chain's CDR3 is CASSFSQTGGNQPQHF. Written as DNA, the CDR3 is TGTGCCAGCAGCTTTTCCCAGACAGGGGGGAATCAGCCCCAGCATTTT.